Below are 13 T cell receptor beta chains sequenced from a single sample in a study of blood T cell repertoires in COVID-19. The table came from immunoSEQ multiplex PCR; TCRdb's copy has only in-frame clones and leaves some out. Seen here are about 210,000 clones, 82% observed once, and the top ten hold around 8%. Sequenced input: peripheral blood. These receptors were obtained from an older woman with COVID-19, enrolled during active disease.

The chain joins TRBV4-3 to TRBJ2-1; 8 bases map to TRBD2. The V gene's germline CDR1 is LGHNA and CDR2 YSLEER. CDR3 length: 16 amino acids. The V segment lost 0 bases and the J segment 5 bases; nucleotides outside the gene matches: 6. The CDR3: CASSQDSRTSNNEQFF. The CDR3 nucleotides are TGCGCCAGCAGCCAAGATAGTAGGACTAGCAACAATGAGCAGTTCTTC.

CDR3 nucleotides: TGTGCCAGCAGGAACCCGAGCTCCTACAATGAGCAGTTCTTC. It encodes CASRNPSSYNEQFF. The chain links TRBV2 to TRBJ2-1; D unclear. This CDR3 spans 14 amino acids. Trimming left V 6 bases short and J 0 bases short, with 9 bases between. Per the germline V gene, CDR1 is SNHLY and CDR2 is FYNNEI.

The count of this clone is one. DNA of the CDR3: TGTGCCAGCAGCCCACAGGGGGAGAGCCAAGAGACCCAGTACTTC. Translation: CASSPQGESQETQYF. The gene calls are TRBV5-5 and TRBJ2-5; TRBD1 aligns across 8 bases. Trimming took 4 bases from V and 1 from J; bases not matched to a gene: 6. This CDR3 contains 15 residues. CDR1 is SGHKS and CDR2 is YYEKEE in the germline V gene (reference sequence).

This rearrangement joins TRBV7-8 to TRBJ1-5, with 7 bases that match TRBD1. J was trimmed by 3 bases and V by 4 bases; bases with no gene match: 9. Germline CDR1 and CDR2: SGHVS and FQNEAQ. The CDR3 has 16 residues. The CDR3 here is CASSSHGRGDNQPQHF. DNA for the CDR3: TGTGCCAGCAGCTCCCACGGCAGGGGGGACAATCAGCCCCAGCATTTT.

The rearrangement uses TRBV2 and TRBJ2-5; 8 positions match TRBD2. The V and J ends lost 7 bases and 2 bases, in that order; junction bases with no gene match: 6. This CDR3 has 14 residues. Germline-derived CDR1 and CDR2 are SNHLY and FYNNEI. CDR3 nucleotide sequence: TGTGCCAGCACGGAGCGGGGGCCTCAAGAGACCCAGTACTTC. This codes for CASTERGPQETQYF.

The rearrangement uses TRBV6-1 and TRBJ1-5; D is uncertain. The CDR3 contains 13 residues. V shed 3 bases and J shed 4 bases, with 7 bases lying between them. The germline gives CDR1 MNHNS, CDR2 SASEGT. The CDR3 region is CASSDSKNQPQHF. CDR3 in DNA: TGTGCCAGCAGTGACAGTAAGAATCAGCCCCAGCATTTT.

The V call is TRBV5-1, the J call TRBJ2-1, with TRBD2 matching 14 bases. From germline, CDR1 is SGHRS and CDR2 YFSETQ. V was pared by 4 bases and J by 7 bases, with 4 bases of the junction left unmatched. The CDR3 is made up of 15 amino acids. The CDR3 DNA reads TGCGCCAGCAGCCCGGGACTAGCGGGAGTGAATGAGCAGTTCTTC. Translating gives CASSPGLAGVNEQFF.

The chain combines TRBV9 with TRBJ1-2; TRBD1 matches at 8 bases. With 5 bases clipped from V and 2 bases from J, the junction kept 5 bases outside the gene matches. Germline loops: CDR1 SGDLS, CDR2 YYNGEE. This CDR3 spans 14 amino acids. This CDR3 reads CASSRTGTNYGYTF. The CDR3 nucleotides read TGTGCCAGCAGTAGGACAGGGACCAACTATGGCTACACCTTC. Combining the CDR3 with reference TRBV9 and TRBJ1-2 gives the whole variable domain DSGVTQTPKHLITATGQRVTLRCSPRSGDLSVYWYQQSLDQGLQFLIQYYNGEERAKGNILERFSAQQFPDLHSELNLSSLELGDSALYFCASSRTGTNYGYTFGSGTRLTVV.

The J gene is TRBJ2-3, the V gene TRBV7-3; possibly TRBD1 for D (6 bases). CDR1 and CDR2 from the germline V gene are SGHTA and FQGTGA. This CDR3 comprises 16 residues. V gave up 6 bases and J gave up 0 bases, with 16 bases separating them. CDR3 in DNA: TGTGCCAGCAGACGAGGGGCAGGGACAAGCACAGATACGCAGTATTTT. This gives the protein CASRRGAGTSTDTQYF. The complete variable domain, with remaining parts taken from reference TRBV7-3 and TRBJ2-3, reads GAGVSQTPSNKVTEKGKYVELRCDPISGHTALYWYRQSLGQGPEFLIYFQGTGAADDSGLPNDRFFAVRPEGSVSTLKIQRTERGDSAVYLCASRRGAGTSTDTQYFGPGTRLTVL.

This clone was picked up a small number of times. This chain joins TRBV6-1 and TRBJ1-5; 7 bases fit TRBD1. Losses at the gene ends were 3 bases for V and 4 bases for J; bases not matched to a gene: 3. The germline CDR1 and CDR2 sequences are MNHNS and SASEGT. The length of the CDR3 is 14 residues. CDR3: CASSDSTGNQPQHF. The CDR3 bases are TGTGCCAGCAGTGATTCGACAGGGAATCAGCCCCAGCATTTT.

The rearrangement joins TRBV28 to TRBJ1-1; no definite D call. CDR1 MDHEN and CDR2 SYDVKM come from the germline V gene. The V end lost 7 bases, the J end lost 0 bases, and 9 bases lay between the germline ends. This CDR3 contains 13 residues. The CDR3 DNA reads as TGTGCCAGCATCACTGAATTGAACACTGAAGCTTTCTTT. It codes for CASITELNTEAFF.

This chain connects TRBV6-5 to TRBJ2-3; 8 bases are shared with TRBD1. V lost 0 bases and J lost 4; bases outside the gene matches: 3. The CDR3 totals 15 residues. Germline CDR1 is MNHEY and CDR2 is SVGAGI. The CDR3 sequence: CASSYSEQGADTQYF. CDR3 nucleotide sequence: TGTGCCAGCAGTTACTCGGAACAGGGGGCAGATACGCAGTATTTT.

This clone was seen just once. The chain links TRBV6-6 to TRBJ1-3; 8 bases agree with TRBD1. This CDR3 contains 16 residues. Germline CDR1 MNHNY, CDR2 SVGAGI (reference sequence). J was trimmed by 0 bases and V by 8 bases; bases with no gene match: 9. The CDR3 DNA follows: TGTGCCAGCGCCGGACCGGGACAGGTCTCTGGAAACACCATATATTTT. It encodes CASAGPGQVSGNTIYF.